These T cell receptor beta chains were read from a single sample in a study of human T cells and chemical hapten exposure. TCRdb passed the RACE reads through MiXCR, listing each CDR3 protein once. The sample holds about 120,000 distinct CDR3 sequences, 12% to 15% seen once. This specimen was whole blood, taken in connection with sensitization to the hapten diphenylcyclopropenone (DPC). The receptor source for this set is a man in his late teens or twenties with alopecia areata. Some clones in this sample may be carry-over from other donors' samples. Each CDR3 is given with its conserved first and last residue. Fields, in order: D gene, J gene, V gene, clone size, CDR3 DNA, CDR3 protein. D genes are given only for firm matches. Clone size appears in some rows only: once, few, many, or a class for an expanded clone.

-,TRBJ2-5,TRBV27,few,TGTGCCAGCAGTTTACAGGGGACGCTTTACCAAGAGACCCAGTACTTC,CASSLQGTLYQETQYF
-,TRBJ1-1,TRBV12-3/TRBV12-4,-,TGTGCCAGCAGAGGGGATGAAGCTTTCTTT,CASRGDEAFF
-,TRBJ2-7,TRBV16,few,TGTGCCAGCAGCCAGGAGGCAGGGAATAGGGACGAGCAGTACTTC,CASSQEAGNRDEQYF
-,TRBJ1-6,TRBV6-5,few,TGTGCCAGCAGTCCCGGGACCTCCCTCCACTTT,CASSPGTSLHF
TRBD1,TRBJ2-2,TRBV4-3,few,TGCGCCAGCAGCCCGAGGACAGGGAACACCGGGGAGATGTTTTTT,CASSPRTGNTGEMFF
-,TRBJ2-2,TRBV4-1,few,TGCGCCAGCAGCCAAAGCAGGGACACCGGGGAGCTGTTTTTT,CASSQSRDTGELFF
TRBD1,TRBJ2-3,TRBV7-9,few,TGTGCCAGCAGATCAGGGGGACCGGGGAATACGCAGTATTTT,CASRSGGPGNTQYF
-,TRBJ2-7,TRBV29-1,-,TGCAGCGTTGTTCGGGCTGGAGAGCAGTACTTC,CSVVRAGEQYF
TRBD1,TRBJ2-2,TRBV20-1,few,TGCAGTGCTCCCAAGAGGACAGGGGGAGGCACCGGGGAGCTGTTTTTT,CSAPKRTGGGTGELFF
-,TRBJ2-4,TRBV4-1,few,TGCGCCAGCAGCCATCCCGTGGAGCTTCCTTTAGCCAAAAACATTCAGTACTTC,CASSHPVELPLAKNIQYF
TRBD2,TRBJ2-5,TRBV11-2,few,TGTGCCAGCAGCCAGCCGGGGGGAGAGACCCAGTACTTC,CASSQPGGETQYF
-,TRBJ2-3,TRBV2,-,TGTGCCAGCAGGGAACAGATAAAGAGCACAGATACGCAGTATTTT,CASREQIKSTDTQYF
-,TRBJ2-1,TRBV5-5,-,TGTGCCAGCAGCCCGTGGGGGGGCCAGTACAATGAGCAGTTCTTC,CASSPWGGQYNEQFF
-,TRBJ2-1,TRBV24-1,few,TGTGCCACCAGTGATTCAAGGACAGAGTCCTACAATGAGCAGTTCTTC,CATSDSRTESYNEQFF
TRBD1,TRBJ2-7,TRBV4-3,-,TGCGCCAGCAGCCAAGTTACAGGGGGGCGGAACGAGCAGTACTTC,CASSQVTGGRNEQYF
TRBD2,TRBJ2-5,TRBV18,few,TGTGCCAGCTCACCGTTCAGCGGGGGGCAACAAGAGACCCAGTACTTC,CASSPFSGGQQETQYF
-,TRBJ2-7,TRBV7-3,-,TGTGCCAGCAGCTTAACGGGGCACTACGAGCAGTACTTC,CASSLTGHYEQYF
-,TRBJ1-1,TRBV7-9,-,TGTGCCAGCAGCTTACCGCCCGACAGAGAAGCTTTCTTT,CASSLPPDREAFF
TRBD2,TRBJ2-1,TRBV5-1,-,TGCGCCAGCAGCTCCCCAATCTTTGGAGCGGGGGGGCCTGATGAGCAGTTCTTC,CASSSPIFGAGGPDEQFF
-,TRBJ1-2,TRBV6-2/TRBV6-3,few,TGTGCCAGCGTTGGCCAGTACTATGGCTACACCTTC,CASVGQYYGYTF
-,TRBJ1-1,TRBV4-2,-,TGTGCCAGCAGCCAGCTCGACCGATACACTGAAGCTTTCTTT,CASSQLDRYTEAFF
TRBD1,TRBJ2-7,TRBV4-1,few,TGCGCCAGCAGCCAAGGGCGACAGGGGGCGTTTAACGAGCAGTACTTC,CASSQGRQGAFNEQYF
-,TRBJ2-3,TRBV4-3,few,TGCGCCAGCAGCCAAGGAAACAGGGCCCCCCCAGATACGCAGTATTTT,CASSQGNRAPPDTQYF
-,TRBJ1-1,TRBV11-2,-,TGTGCCAGCAGCTTCCCAGGGTCCGGAGCTTTCTTT,CASSFPGSGAFF
TRBD1,TRBJ1-1,TRBV2,once,TGTGCCAGCAGTGGACAGGGGGCGGTGAACACTGAAGCTTTCTTT,CASSGQGAVNTEAFF
-,TRBJ1-1,TRBV20-1,-,TGCAGTGCCGCAGCTGATTTGAACACTGAAGCTTTCTTT,CSAAADLNTEAFF
-,TRBJ1-2,TRBV4-1,few,TGCGCCAGCAGCCCCCGAGACAGTCCCGATGTTAACTATGGCTACACCTTC,CASSPRDSPDVNYGYTF
-,TRBJ1-4,TRBV6-5,-,TGTGCCAGCAGTGGCCTCAAGGCAACTAATGAAAAACTGTTTTTT,CASSGLKATNEKLFF
-,TRBJ2-5,TRBV6-2/TRBV6-3,few,TGTGCCACATGGCGGGGAGAGACCCAGTACTTC,CATWRGETQYF
-,TRBJ2-7,TRBV7-7,-,TGTGCCAGCAGCTTAGAGGGCCACCACGAGCAGTACTTC,CASSLEGHHEQYF
TRBD1,TRBJ2-1,TRBV6-5,few,TGTGCCAGCAGTTATCTAGGGACAGTTCACAATGAGCAGTTCTTC,CASSYLGTVHNEQFF
-,TRBJ1-2,TRBV7-3,many,TGTGCCAGCAGCGTTGGCCCGGGACGAGCTCAATTC,CASSVGPGRAQF
-,TRBJ1-2,TRBV20-1,few,TGCAGTGCTAGAGAAGAGGTTGTCGGCTACACCTTC,CSAREEVVGYTF
-,TRBJ1-1,TRBV7-9,-,TGTGCCAGCAGCTTCCCAGGGGAACGGACTGAAGCTTTCTTT,CASSFPGERTEAFF
-,TRBJ2-6,TRBV18,-,TGTGCCAGCTTAAATACACCCTCTGGGGCCAACGTCCTGACTTTC,CASLNTPSGANVLTF
TRBD1,TRBJ2-3,TRBV7-2,-,TGTGCCAGCAGCGATCGGACAGGAACAGATACGCAGTATTTT,CASSDRTGTDTQYF
-,TRBJ2-5,TRBV18,-,TGTGCCAGCTCACCACAGGAGGGAATCAAAGAAACCCAGTACTTC,CASSPQEGIKETQYF
-,TRBJ2-3,TRBV6-5,many,TGTGCCAGCGTCCGGCAGGCTGGGGGTACGCAGTATTTT,CASVRQAGGTQYF
TRBD2,TRBJ2-1,TRBV6-2/TRBV6-3,few,TGTGCCAGCAGTACCGGGACTAGTGTTACTGTTGGTGAGCAGTTCTTC,CASSTGTSVTVGEQFF
TRBD1,TRBJ2-1,TRBV18,many,TGTGCCAGCTCACCTACAGGGGTGTGGTACAATGAGCAGTTCTTC,CASSPTGVWYNEQFF
-,TRBJ1-6,TRBV2,-,TGTGCCAGCATTGTGTCCCCATCAGACTATAATTCACCCCTCCACTTT,CASIVSPSDYNSPLHF
-,TRBJ1-1,TRBV5-1,-,TGCGCCAGCAGCTTGGAACAGGGTTTATCTGAAGCTTTCTTT,CASSLEQGLSEAFF
-,TRBJ2-5,TRBV5-1,few,TGCGCCAGCAGCTCACCGGGCCGATTACAAGAGACCCAGTACTTC,CASSSPGRLQETQYF
-,TRBJ1-1,TRBV4-3,-,TGCGCCAGCAGCCAAGATGGGATGCGTGACACTGAAGCTTTCTTT,CASSQDGMRDTEAFF
-,TRBJ2-5,TRBV6-2/TRBV6-3,-,TGTGCCAGCAGTTACGGAGCCCAAGAGACCCAGTACTTC,CASSYGAQETQYF
TRBD1,TRBJ2-5,TRBV6-2/TRBV6-3,few,TGTGCCAGCAGCTTCCACAGGGGGCGTAAAGAGACCCAGTACTTC,CASSFHRGRKETQYF